The rows below give T cell receptor beta chains drawn from one sample of a study of blood T cell repertoires in COVID-19. The table came from immunoSEQ multiplex PCR; TCRdb's copy has only in-frame clones and leaves some out. The repertoire holds approximately 160,000 clones, with less than 90% as singletons. The source material was PBMCs or T cells enriched from blood (not recorded which). These receptor sequences come from a woman aged 45 to 65 who had recovered from COVID-19. The CDR3 runs from the conserved cysteine through the conserved F or W. The D gene is left open where the match is weak. Where a row states a size, it is once, few, many or the class of an expanded clone; other rows omit it.

CDR3: CASSDPRTPQETQYF; DNA: TGTGCCAGCAGTGACCCTCGAACTCCTCAAGAGACCCAGTACTTC; J: TRBJ2-5; V: TRBV25-1; size: .; D: .
CDR3: CASSVGPLTGAVGEKLFF; DNA: TGTGCCAGCAGCGTAGGCCCCCTTACAGGGGCGGTAGGTGAAAAACTGTTTTTT; J: TRBJ1-4; V: TRBV9; size: .; D: TRBD1
CDR3: CASSIYANPRLGRSTEAFF; DNA: TGTGCCAGCAGCATATATGCAAATCCCCGTCTGGGGCGGTCCACTGAAGCTTTCTTT; J: TRBJ1-1; V: TRBV14; size: .; D: .
CDR3: CASITTGGRLGNQPQHF; DNA: TGTGCCAGCATCACCACAGGCGGCAGGTTGGGCAATCAGCCCCAGCATTTT; J: TRBJ1-5; V: TRBV21-1; size: .; D: .
CDR3: CASGGAKGMNTEAFF; DNA: TGTGCCAGCGGAGGCGCGAAGGGTATGAACACTGAAGCTTTCTTT; J: TRBJ1-1; V: TRBV7-2; size: .; D: .
CDR3: CASRQGPQETQYF; DNA: TGCGCCAGCAGACAGGGGCCGCAAGAGACCCAGTACTTC; J: TRBJ2-5; V: TRBV5-1; size: .; D: TRBD1
CDR3: CASSLPGGYEQFF; DNA: TGCGCCAGCAGCCTCCCGGGAGGTTATGAGCAGTTCTTC; J: TRBJ2-1; V: TRBV4-1; size: .; D: TRBD2
CDR3: CSARGGVGQFF; DNA: TGCAGTGCTAGAGGAGGAGTTGGGCAGTTCTTC; J: TRBJ2-1; V: TRBV20-1; size: .; D: .
CDR3: CASIHNRGLVSDTQYF; DNA: TGTGCCAGCATACACAATAGGGGGCTAGTTTCTGATACGCAGTATTTT; J: TRBJ2-3; V: TRBV7-2; size: .; D: TRBD1
CDR3: CASSPTGVQETQYF; DNA: TGTGCCAGCAGCCCCACGGGGGTCCAAGAGACCCAGTACTTC; J: TRBJ2-5; V: TRBV5-4; size: .; D: .
CDR3: CASSLAGTGGFEQYF; DNA: TGTGCCAGCAGCTTAGCCGGGACAGGGGGCTTCGAGCAGTACTTC; J: TRBJ2-7; V: TRBV7-9; size: .; D: TRBD1
CDR3: CASSELAGSYNEQFF; DNA: TGTGCCAGCAGTGAATTAGCGGGCTCCTACAATGAGCAGTTCTTC; J: TRBJ2-1; V: TRBV6-1; size: many; D: TRBD2
CDR3: CASSPAWSDGYTF; DNA: TGCGCCAGCAGCCCAGCGTGGAGTGATGGCTACACCTTC; J: TRBJ1-2; V: TRBV5-1; size: .; D: .
CDR3: CASSFTDRNYGYTF; DNA: TGCGCCAGCAGCTTTACGGACAGAAACTATGGCTACACCTTC; J: TRBJ1-2; V: TRBV5-1; size: .; D: .
CDR3: CASSPPGAYEQYF; DNA: TGTGCCAGCTCACCACCGGGAGCCTACGAGCAGTACTTC; J: TRBJ2-7; V: TRBV18; size: .; D: .
CDR3: CASSPGQSTYEQYF; DNA: TGTGCCAGCAGTCCTGGACAGTCCACCTACGAGCAGTACTTC; J: TRBJ2-7; V: TRBV7-9; size: .; D: .
CDR3: CAYLTGGRSGYTF; DNA: TGTGCCTACCTGACAGGGGGCCGGAGTGGCTACACCTTC; J: TRBJ1-2; V: TRBV30; size: .; D: TRBD1
CDR3: CASSFIGRALGEQFF; DNA: TGTGCCAGCAGCTTTATCGGGAGGGCCCTTGGTGAGCAGTTCTTC; J: TRBJ2-1; V: TRBV5-4; size: .; D: TRBD2
CDR3: CASSQGQQAFF; DNA: TGTGCCAGCAGCCAGGGACAGCAAGCTTTCTTT; J: TRBJ1-1; V: TRBV12-3/TRBV12-4; size: .; D: TRBD1
CDR3: CASSVAAVTGELFF; DNA: TGTGCCAGCAGTGTGGCGGCCGTCACCGGGGAGCTGTTTTTT; J: TRBJ2-2; V: TRBV6-4; size: .; D: .
CDR3: CASRAPYSNQPQHF; DNA: TGTGCCAGCAGGGCCCCGTATAGCAATCAGCCCCAGCATTTT; J: TRBJ1-5; V: TRBV28; size: .; D: .
CDR3: CASSLRGGVLNNEQFF; DNA: TGTGCCAGCAGCTTAAGGGGGGGTGTGTTAAACAATGAGCAGTTCTTC; J: TRBJ2-1; V: TRBV11-2; size: .; D: .
CDR3: CASTSGGANGNTIYF; DNA: TGTGCCAGCACCTCAGGGGGCGCGAATGGAAACACCATATATTTT; J: TRBJ1-3; V: TRBV28; size: .; D: TRBD1
CDR3: CASSLDHRGQDTGELFF; DNA: TGCGCCAGCAGCTTGGACCACAGGGGGCAAGACACCGGGGAGCTGTTTTTT; J: TRBJ2-2; V: TRBV5-1; size: .; D: TRBD1
CDR3: CASSPEPDRPKETQYF; DNA: TGTGCCAGCAGCCCCGAGCCGGACAGACCAAAAGAGACCCAGTACTTC; J: TRBJ2-5; V: TRBV27; size: .; D: .
CDR3: CASSPSRDTIYF; DNA: TGTGCCAGCAGCCCCTCTCGGGACACCATATATTTT; J: TRBJ1-3; V: TRBV7-9; size: .; D: .
CDR3: CASKNPGTIAEAFF; DNA: TGTGCCAGCAAAAATCCGGGAACCATCGCTGAAGCTTTCTTT; J: TRBJ1-1; V: TRBV2; size: .; D: .
CDR3: CASSVWGQDSVGELFF; DNA: TGTGCCAGCAGCGTATGGGGACAGGATTCGGTCGGGGAGCTGTTTTTT; J: TRBJ2-2; V: TRBV9; size: .; D: TRBD1
CDR3: CASSGTSGEQYF; DNA: TGTGCCAGCAGCGGGACTAGCGGAGAGCAGTACTTC; J: TRBJ2-7; V: TRBV2; size: .; D: TRBD2
CDR3: CASSPGFQDDNEQFF; DNA: TGCGCCAGCAGCCCCGGGTTTCAAGATGACAATGAGCAGTTCTTC; J: TRBJ2-1; V: TRBV5-1; size: .; D: .
CDR3: CASRGQGRHEQYF; DNA: TGTGCCAGCAGGGGACAGGGGAGACATGAGCAGTACTTC; J: TRBJ2-7; V: TRBV28; size: .; D: TRBD1
CDR3: CASSGGPGVGYNEQFF; DNA: TGTGCCAGCAGCGGGGGGCCCGGTGTCGGGTACAATGAGCAGTTCTTC; J: TRBJ2-1; V: TRBV9; size: .; D: .
CDR3: CASSPQQDGGTYEQYF; DNA: TGTGCCAGCTCACCGCAGCAGGATGGGGGGACCTACGAGCAGTACTTC; J: TRBJ2-7; V: TRBV18; size: few; D: .
CDR3: CASSLAVSEETQYF; DNA: TGTGCCAGCAGCTTAGCGGTTAGCGAGGAGACCCAGTACTTC; J: TRBJ2-5; V: TRBV7-2; size: .; D: .
CDR3: CASSQGTGNYGYTF; DNA: TGTGCCAGCAGCCAGGGGACAGGAAACTATGGCTACACCTTC; J: TRBJ1-2; V: TRBV7-2; size: .; D: TRBD1
CDR3: CASSSARLASADTQYF; DNA: TGTGCCAGCAGCTCCGCCCGACTAGCCTCTGCGGATACGCAGTATTTT; J: TRBJ2-3; V: TRBV7-2; size: .; D: TRBD2
CDR3: CASSKGQDEDNQPQHF; DNA: TGTGCCAGCAGCAAAGGACAGGACGAGGACAATCAGCCCCAGCATTTT; J: TRBJ1-5; V: TRBV21-1; size: .; D: .
CDR3: CASSPGPGLAGGPQETQYF; DNA: TGTGCCAGTAGCCCCGGGCCGGGACTAGCGGGAGGGCCTCAAGAGACCCAGTACTTC; J: TRBJ2-5; V: TRBV19; size: .; D: TRBD2
CDR3: CASSIVRDKETQYF; DNA: TGTGCCAGTAGTATAGTTCGGGACAAAGAGACCCAGTACTTC; J: TRBJ2-5; V: TRBV19; size: .; D: .
CDR3: CASSRTAPLSSGNTIYF; DNA: TGTGCCAGCAGCCGGACAGCTCCTCTCAGCTCTGGAAACACCATATATTTT; J: TRBJ1-3; V: TRBV13; size: .; D: .
CDR3: CASSQTGVTEAFF; DNA: TGTGCCAGCTCACAGACAGGGGTCACTGAAGCTTTCTTT; J: TRBJ1-1; V: TRBV18; size: .; D: TRBD1
CDR3: CASSLGTATPANYGYTF; DNA: TGTGCCAGCAGTCTTGGGACAGCTACGCCAGCTAACTATGGCTACACCTTC; J: TRBJ1-2; V: TRBV6-6; size: .; D: TRBD1
CDR3: CASSQRTATNEKLFF; DNA: TGTGCCAGCTCTCAGAGGACAGCAACTAATGAAAAACTGTTTTTT; J: TRBJ1-4; V: TRBV18; size: once; D: .
CDR3: CASSVAGSYNEQFF; DNA: TGTGCCAGCAGCGTAGCGGGATCCTACAATGAGCAGTTCTTC; J: TRBJ2-1; V: TRBV25-1; size: .; D: TRBD2
CDR3: CASSLRQGADEQYF; DNA: TGTGCCAGCAGTTTAAGGCAGGGGGCGGACGAGCAGTACTTC; J: TRBJ2-7; V: TRBV27; size: .; D: TRBD1
CDR3: CASSFPGNNSPLHF; DNA: TGTGCCAGCAGTTTTCCGGGGAATAATTCACCCCTCCACTTT; J: TRBJ1-6; V: TRBV28; size: few; D: .
CDR3: CASSAGPQETQYF; DNA: TGTGCCAGCAGCGCGGGACCTCAAGAGACCCAGTACTTC; J: TRBJ2-5; V: TRBV7-2; size: once; D: .
CDR3: CASTLTSGNEQFF; DNA: TGCGCCAGCACCCTGACTAGCGGGAATGAGCAGTTCTTC; J: TRBJ2-1; V: TRBV5-1; size: .; D: TRBD2
CDR3: CASSESGRAADTQYF; DNA: TGTGCCAGCAGTGAGAGCGGGAGGGCGGCAGATACGCAGTATTTT; J: TRBJ2-3; V: TRBV6-4; size: .; D: TRBD2
CDR3: CASSLGLATDTQYF; DNA: TGTGCCAGCAGTTTAGGGCTAGCAACAGATACGCAGTATTTT; J: TRBJ2-3; V: TRBV27; size: .; D: .
CDR3: CSANTPETQYF; DNA: TGCAGTGCCAATACACCAGAGACCCAGTACTTC; J: TRBJ2-5; V: TRBV29-1; size: once; D: .
CDR3: CASSDPVTQYF; DNA: TGTGCCAGCAGTGACCCAGTGACCCAGTACTTC; J: TRBJ2-5; V: TRBV2; size: .; D: .
CDR3: CSASPGQGAGEQYF; DNA: TGCAGTGCCAGTCCCGGACAGGGGGCGGGCGAGCAGTACTTC; J: TRBJ2-7; V: TRBV20-1; size: .; D: TRBD1
CDR3: CASSQLVGRAGPDNEQFF; DNA: TGCGCCAGCAGCCAATTAGTAGGGCGGGCAGGTCCAGACAATGAGCAGTTCTTC; J: TRBJ2-1; V: TRBV4-3; size: .; D: .
CDR3: CASSPTGDLNTEAFF; DNA: TGTGCCAGCAGTCCGACAGGGGATTTGAACACTGAAGCTTTCTTT; J: TRBJ1-1; V: TRBV2; size: .; D: TRBD1
CDR3: CASESGAKYNEQFF; DNA: TGTGCCAGCGAGAGCGGGGCGAAGTACAATGAGCAGTTCTTC; J: TRBJ2-1; V: TRBV28; size: .; D: TRBD2
CDR3: CASKGMAQGNQPQHF; DNA: TGTGCCAGCAAAGGGATGGCACAGGGCAATCAGCCCCAGCATTTT; J: TRBJ1-5; V: TRBV27; size: .; D: .
CDR3: CASSLPRRSGEQFF; DNA: TGTGCCAGCAGCTTACCCCGTCGGAGCGGAGAGCAGTTCTTC; J: TRBJ2-1; V: TRBV7-2; size: .; D: .